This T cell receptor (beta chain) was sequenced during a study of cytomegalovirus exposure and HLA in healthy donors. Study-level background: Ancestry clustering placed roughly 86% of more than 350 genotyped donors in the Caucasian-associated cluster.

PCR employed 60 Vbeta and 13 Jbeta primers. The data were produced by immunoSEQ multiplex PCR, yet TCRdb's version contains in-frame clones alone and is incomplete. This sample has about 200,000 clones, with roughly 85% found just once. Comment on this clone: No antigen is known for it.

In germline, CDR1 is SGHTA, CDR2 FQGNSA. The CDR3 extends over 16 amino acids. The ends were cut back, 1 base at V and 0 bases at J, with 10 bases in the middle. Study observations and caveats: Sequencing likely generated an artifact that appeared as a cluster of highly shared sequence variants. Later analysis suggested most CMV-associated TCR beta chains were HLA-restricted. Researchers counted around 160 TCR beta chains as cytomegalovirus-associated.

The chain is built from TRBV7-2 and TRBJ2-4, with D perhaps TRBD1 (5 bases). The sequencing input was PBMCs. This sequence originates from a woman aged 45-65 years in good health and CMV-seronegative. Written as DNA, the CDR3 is TGTGCCAGCAGCTTAGAGGGGCAATTAGCCAAAAACATTCAGTACTTC. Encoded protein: CASSLEGQLAKNIQYF.